This T cell receptor (beta chain) stems from a study of graft-versus-host responses after intestinal transplantation. About this clone itself: Antigen: not known.

The CDR3 runs to 14 residues. The germline gives CDR1 MNHNS, CDR2 SASEGT. With 3 bases removed from V and 1 base from J, the gap between germline ends came to 6 bases. Assay: immunoSEQ multiplex PCR; the TCRdb copy retains only in-frame clones and omits some. The sample includes around 110,000 clones, about nine tenths seen only once; the top ten take more than 0.15%. Specimen: unstimulated CD4+ T cells sorted from spleen or lymph node cells, collected before intestinal transplant. The rearrangement joins TRBV6-1 to TRBJ2-2, with no clear D. This receptor was identified in a human donor who received an intestinal transplant. The CDR3, as DNA: TGTGCCAGCAGTGACAGGTGGAACACCGGGGAGCTGTTTTTT. Translation gives CASSDRWNTGELFF.